The text below deals with one T cell receptor (beta chain). This entry comes from a study of blood T cell repertoires in COVID-19. Overall study: Nucleic acid was either cDNA or gDNA, and it came from T cells, B-cell-depleted T cells, or PBMCs.

TCRdb's copy holds only in-frame clones and misses some; the assay was immunoSEQ multiplex PCR. The sample shows tens of thousands of clones, around 80% of them seen only once. CDR1 MGHRA and CDR2 YSYEKL come from the germline V gene. The trim removed 2 bases at V and 6 bases at J, leaving 5 bases unmatched. The CDR3 loop spans 15 amino acids. The sample consisted of peripheral blood. V gene TRBV4-1 combines with J gene TRBJ2-3; 10 bases are shared with TRBD2. This clonotype was obtained from a woman of 80 years or more with acute or convalescent COVID-19. DNA of the CDR3: TGCGCCAGCAGCCAACGGCTAGCGGGAGCGGATACGCAGTATTTT. Protein: CASSQRLAGADTQYF.